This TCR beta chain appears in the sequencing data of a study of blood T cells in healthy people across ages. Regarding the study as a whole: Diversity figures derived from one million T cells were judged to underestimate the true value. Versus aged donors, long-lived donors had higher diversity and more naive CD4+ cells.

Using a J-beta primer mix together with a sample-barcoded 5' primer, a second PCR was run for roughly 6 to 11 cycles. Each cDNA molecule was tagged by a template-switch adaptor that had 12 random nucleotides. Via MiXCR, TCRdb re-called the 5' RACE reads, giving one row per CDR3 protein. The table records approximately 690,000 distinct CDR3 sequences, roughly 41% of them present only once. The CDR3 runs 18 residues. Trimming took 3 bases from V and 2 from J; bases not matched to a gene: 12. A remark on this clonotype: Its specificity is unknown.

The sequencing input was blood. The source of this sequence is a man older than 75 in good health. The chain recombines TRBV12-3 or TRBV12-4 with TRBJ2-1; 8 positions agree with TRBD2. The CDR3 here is CASSFPPLAGHTYNEQFF. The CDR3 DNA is TGTGCCAGCAGTTTCCCCCCTCTAGCGGGCCATACCTACAATGAGCAGTTCTTC.